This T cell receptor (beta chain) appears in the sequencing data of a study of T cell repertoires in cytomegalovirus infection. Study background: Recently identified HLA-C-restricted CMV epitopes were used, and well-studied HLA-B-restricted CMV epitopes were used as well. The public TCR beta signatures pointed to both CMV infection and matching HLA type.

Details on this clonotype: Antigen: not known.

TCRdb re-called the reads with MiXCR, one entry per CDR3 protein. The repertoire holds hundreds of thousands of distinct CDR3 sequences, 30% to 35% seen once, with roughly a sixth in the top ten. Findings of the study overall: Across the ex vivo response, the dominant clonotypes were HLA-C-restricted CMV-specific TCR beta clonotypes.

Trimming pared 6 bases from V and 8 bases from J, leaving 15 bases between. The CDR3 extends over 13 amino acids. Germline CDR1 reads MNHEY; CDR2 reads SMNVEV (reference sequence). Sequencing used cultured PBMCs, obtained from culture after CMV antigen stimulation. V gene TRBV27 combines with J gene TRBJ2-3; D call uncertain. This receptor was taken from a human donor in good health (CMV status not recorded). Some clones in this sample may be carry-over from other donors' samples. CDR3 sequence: CASSPSWRGTQYF. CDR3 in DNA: TGTGCCAGCAGCCCTAGTTGGCGCGGTACGCAGTATTTT.